Below are 16 T cell receptor beta chains sequenced from a single sample in a study of T cell changes during pregnancy in multiple sclerosis. Sequenced by immunoSEQ multiplex PCR; TCRdb stores in-frame clones only, minus some. This table has over 30,000 clones, approximately 89% appearing once. The source was CD4+ T cells from peripheral blood mononuclear cells, collected in the second trimester of pregnancy. The receptors derive from a female donor in good health, enrolled as a control in a pregnancy study.

This clone is a singleton in its sample. This chain links TRBV28 with TRBJ2-3; no reliable D call. Trimming removed 2 bases from V and 6 bases from J, with 9 bases in between. Germline V CDR1 and CDR2: MDHEN, SYDVKM. The CDR3 extends over 13 amino acids. The DNA of the CDR3 is TGTGCCAGCAGTTTACCCCTTTCGGATACGCAGTATTTT. As protein: CASSLPLSDTQYF.

The chain employs TRBV4-2 and TRBJ1-1; D may be TRBD1 (6 bases). Per the germline V gene, CDR1 is LGHNA and CDR2 is YNFKEQ. The CDR3 sequence is 13 residues long. V dropped 7 bases and J dropped 3 bases, with 12 bases sitting between them. For the CDR3, the DNA is TGTGCCAGCACAGGGGCGGCGGACACTGAAGCTTTCTTT. It codes for CASTGAADTEAFF.

This clone was seen once. The J gene is TRBJ2-2, the V gene TRBV28; 12 bases line up with TRBD1. Germline assignment: CDR1 MDHEN and CDR2 SYDVKM. With V trimmed by 6 bases and J by 6 bases, 5 bases remained unmatched. This CDR3 is built from 15 residues. CDR3 sequence (DNA): TGTGCCAGCAGGGGGGACAGGGGGCGATCCGGGGAGCTGTTTTTT. Amino acids: CASRGDRGRSGELFF.

The V and J genes are TRBV5-1 and TRBJ1-4, with 7 bases identical to TRBD1. The germline gives CDR1 SGHRS, CDR2 YFSETQ. Trimming cost V 5 bases and J 5 bases; bases outside gene matches: 6. The CDR3 is 14 amino acids. The CDR3 DNA is TGCGCCAGCAGTTCAGGGGGACCCAATGAAAAACTGTTTTTT. Its translation is CASSSGGPNEKLFF.

This clone was seen once. The chain couples TRBV4-2 to TRBJ1-4; D may be TRBD1 (6 bases). This CDR3 is built from 14 residues. Between the trimmed V and J ends, which lost 4 bases and 4 bases, there was a span of 10 bases. Germline-derived CDR1 and CDR2 are LGHNA and YNFKEQ. This CDR3 is CASSPGQYNEKLFF. The CDR3 coding sequence is TGTGCCAGCAGCCCCGGACAGTATAATGAAAAACTGTTTTTT.

This clone appeared a single time. V gene TRBV11-1 combines with J gene TRBJ2-7; weak D call: TRBD2 (6 bases). Trimming left V 6 bases short and J 0 bases short, with 15 bases between. The CDR3 has 15 residues. Looked up from germline, CDR1 is SGHAT and CDR2 is FQDESV (reference sequence). The CDR3 sequence: CASSLGLWSSYEQYF. CDR3 in DNA: TGTGCCAGCAGTCTGGGACTCTGGAGCTCCTACGAGCAGTACTTC.

The table lists this clone with a count of one. This sequence joins TRBV28 and TRBJ1-3; 7 nucleotides line up with TRBD1. V gave up 8 bases and J gave up 3 bases; unmatched junction bases: 4. Germline values: CDR1 MDHEN, CDR2 SYDVKM. CDR3 length: 13 amino acids. This chain's CDR3 is CASLGTVGNTIYF. The CDR3 coding sequence is TGTGCCAGCTTGGGGACAGTTGGAAACACCATATATTTT.

This sequence joins TRBV7-9 and TRBJ2-3, with 7 bases aligning to TRBD2. This CDR3 has 12 amino acids. CDR1 and CDR2 (germline): SEHNR, FQNEAQ (reference sequence). Trimming cost V 4 bases and J 6 bases; bases outside gene matches: 1. CDR3 sequence reads: CASSWGGDTQYF. The CDR3 bases are TGTGCCAGCAGCTGGGGGGGGGATACGCAGTATTTT.

The chain uses TRBV28 and TRBJ1-2; TRBD1 might be the D (6 bases). The V end was cut by 3 bases, the J end by 5 bases, with 10 bases between. The CDR3 runs to 13 residues. Germline values: CDR1 MDHEN, CDR2 SYDVKM. The CDR3 is CASSLGAKYGYTF. The CDR3, as DNA: TGTGCCAGCAGTTTGGGGGCGAAGTATGGCTACACCTTC.

The V and J genes are TRBV5-1 and TRBJ2-5; 13 bases are a match to TRBD2. V shed 0 bases and J 4 bases; nucleotides not matched to a gene: 3. The length of the CDR3 is 16 residues. CDR1 and CDR2 (germline): SGHRS, YFSETQ. In DNA form, the CDR3 reads TGCGCCAGCAGCTTGGCGGGACTAGCGGGGCGAGAGACCCAGTACTTC. Protein sequence: CASSLAGLAGRETQYF.

There are a few counts of this clone. The gene calls are TRBV7-9 and TRBJ1-2; D is undetermined. Trimming removed 1 base from V and 5 bases from J, with 17 bases in between. From germline, CDR1 is SEHNR and CDR2 FQNEAQ (reference sequence). This CDR3 spans 16 amino acids. As DNA, the CDR3 is TGTGCCAGCAGCTTAGAGGCGCAGGCAGGAGGGTATGGCTACACCTTC. Protein: CASSLEAQAGGYGYTF.

The V gene is TRBV28, the J gene TRBJ2-7, with a weak D call TRBD2 (7 bases). Trimming removed 2 bases at V and 6 bases at J, with 23 bases between. The CDR3 sequence is 17 residues long. CDR1 and CDR2 from the germline V gene are MDHEN and SYDVKM. Here the CDR3 DNA reads TGTGCCAGCAGTTTAATGGAAGGGGGGGGCCGTTTCCTCGAGCAGTACTTC. It yields the protein CASSLMEGGGRFLEQYF.

The rearrangement uses TRBV19 and TRBJ2-1; 9 bases fit TRBD2. V was pared by 8 bases and J by 3 bases, with 5 bases of the junction left unmatched. The germline CDR1 and CDR2 sequences are LNHDA and SQIVND (reference sequence). The CDR3 spans 14 residues. DNA for the CDR3: TGTGCCAGTCAGCGGGGGGCTAACTACAATGAGCAGTTCTTC. Translated, it gives CASQRGANYNEQFF.

The V call is TRBV23-1, the J call TRBJ2-1; D may be TRBD1 (6 bases). TRBV23-1 qualifies as an ORF whose function is uncertain. The V gene lost 9 bases and the J gene lost 1 base, with 16 bases spanning the gap. The CDR3 covers 15 residues. CDR3 sequence (DNA): TGCGCCAGTGTAAATCCCGGACAGTCCTACAATGAGCAGTTCTTC. Translating gives CASVNPGQSYNEQFF.

This rearrangement joins TRBV2 to TRBJ1-2; 7 positions match TRBD1. The CDR3 is 15 amino acids. From germline, CDR1 is SNHLY and CDR2 FYNNEI. V was pared by 6 bases and J by 2 bases, with 9 bases of the junction left unmatched. CDR3 loop: CASRGDPTGNYGYTF. The CDR3 DNA reads as TGTGCCAGCAGGGGGGACCCGACAGGGAACTATGGCTACACCTTC.

The chain has TRBV4-3 and TRBJ2-7; 9 bases agree with TRBD1. This CDR3 is built from 15 residues. After removal of 4 bases from V and 6 bases from J, the junction contained 10 bases not matched to a gene. Per germline, CDR1 LGHNA and CDR2 YSLEER. CDR3 in amino acids: CASSRKRTGEIEQYF. Here the CDR3 DNA reads TGCGCCAGCAGCCGGAAAAGGACAGGGGAGATCGAGCAGTACTTC.